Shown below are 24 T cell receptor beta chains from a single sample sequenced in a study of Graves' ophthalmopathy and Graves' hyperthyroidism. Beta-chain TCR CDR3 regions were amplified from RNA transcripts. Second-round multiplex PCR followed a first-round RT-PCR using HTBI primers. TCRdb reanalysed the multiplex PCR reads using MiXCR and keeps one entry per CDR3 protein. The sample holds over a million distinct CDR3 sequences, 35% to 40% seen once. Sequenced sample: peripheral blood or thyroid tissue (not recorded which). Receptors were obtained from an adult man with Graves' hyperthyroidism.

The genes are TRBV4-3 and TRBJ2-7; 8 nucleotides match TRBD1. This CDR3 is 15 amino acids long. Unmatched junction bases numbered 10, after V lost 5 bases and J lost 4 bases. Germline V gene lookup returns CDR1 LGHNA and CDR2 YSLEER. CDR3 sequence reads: CASSNDRGGIYEQYF. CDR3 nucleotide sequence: TGCGCCAGCAGCAACGACAGGGGTGGTATTTACGAGCAGTACTTC.

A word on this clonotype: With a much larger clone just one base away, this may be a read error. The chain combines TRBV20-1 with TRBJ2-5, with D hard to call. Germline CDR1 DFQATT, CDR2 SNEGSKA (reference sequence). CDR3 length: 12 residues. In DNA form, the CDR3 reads TGCAGTGCTAAAGAAGTCCAAGAGGCCCAGTACTTC. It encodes CSAKEVQEAQYF.

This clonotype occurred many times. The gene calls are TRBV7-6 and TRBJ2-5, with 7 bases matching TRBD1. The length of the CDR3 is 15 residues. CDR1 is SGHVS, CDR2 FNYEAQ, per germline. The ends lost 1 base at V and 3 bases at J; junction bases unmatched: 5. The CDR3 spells CASSLVGTAKETQYF. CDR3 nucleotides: TGTGCCAGCAGCTTAGTAGGGACAGCAAAAGAGACCCAGTACTTC. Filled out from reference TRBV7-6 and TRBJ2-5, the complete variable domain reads GAGVSQSPRYKVTKRGQDVALRCDPISGHVSLYWYRQALGQGPEFLTYFNYEAQQDKSGLPNDRFSAERPEGSISTLTIQRTEQRDSAMYRCASSLVGTAKETQYFGPGTRLLVL.

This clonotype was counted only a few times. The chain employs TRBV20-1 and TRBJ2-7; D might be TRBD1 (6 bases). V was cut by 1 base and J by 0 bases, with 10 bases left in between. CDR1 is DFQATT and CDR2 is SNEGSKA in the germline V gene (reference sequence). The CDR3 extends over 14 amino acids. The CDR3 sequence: CSARGQESSYEQYF. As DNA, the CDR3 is TGCAGTGCTAGAGGACAGGAGAGCTCCTACGAGCAGTACTTC.

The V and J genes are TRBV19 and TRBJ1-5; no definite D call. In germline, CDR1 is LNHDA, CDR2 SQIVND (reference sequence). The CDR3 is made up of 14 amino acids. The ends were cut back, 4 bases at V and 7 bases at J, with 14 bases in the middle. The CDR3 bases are TGTGCCAGTAGTAACGACTTGAGGGTACAGCCCCAGCATTTT. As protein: CASSNDLRVQPQHF. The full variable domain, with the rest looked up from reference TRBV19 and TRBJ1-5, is DGGITQSPKYLFRKEGQNVTLSCEQNLNHDAMYWYRQDPGQGLRLIYYSQIVNDFQKGDIAEGYSVSREKKESFPLTVTSAQKNPTAFYLCASSNDLRVQPQHFGDGTRLSIL.

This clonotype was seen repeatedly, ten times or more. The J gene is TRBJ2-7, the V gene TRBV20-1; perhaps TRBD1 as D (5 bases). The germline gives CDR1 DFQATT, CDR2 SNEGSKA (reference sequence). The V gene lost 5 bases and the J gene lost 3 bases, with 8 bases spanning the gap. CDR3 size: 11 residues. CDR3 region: CSAYDSYEQYF. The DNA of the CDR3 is TGCAGTGCTTACGACAGCTACGAGCAGTACTTC.

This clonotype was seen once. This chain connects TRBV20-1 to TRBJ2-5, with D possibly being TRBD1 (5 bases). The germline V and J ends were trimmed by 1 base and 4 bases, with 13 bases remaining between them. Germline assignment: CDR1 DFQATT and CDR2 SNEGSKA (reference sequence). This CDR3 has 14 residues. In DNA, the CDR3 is TGCAGTGCTAGAGGGCAGGGTCGGAGAGAGACCCAGTACTTC. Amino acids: CSARGQGRRETQYF.

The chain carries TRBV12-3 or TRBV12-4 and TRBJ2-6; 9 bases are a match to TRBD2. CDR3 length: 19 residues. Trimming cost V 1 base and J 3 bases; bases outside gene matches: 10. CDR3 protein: CASSLVGGRAVIGANVLTF. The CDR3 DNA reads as TGTGCCAGCAGTTTAGTTGGCGGGAGGGCCGTTATTGGGGCCAACGTCCTGACTTTC.

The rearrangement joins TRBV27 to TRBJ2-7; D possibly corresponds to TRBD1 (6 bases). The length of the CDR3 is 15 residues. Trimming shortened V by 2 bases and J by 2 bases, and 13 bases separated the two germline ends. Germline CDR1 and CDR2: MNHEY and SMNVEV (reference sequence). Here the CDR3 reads CASSLPGQRTYEQYF. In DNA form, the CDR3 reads TGTGCCAGCAGTTTACCCGGACAGCGCACCTACGAGCAGTACTTC.

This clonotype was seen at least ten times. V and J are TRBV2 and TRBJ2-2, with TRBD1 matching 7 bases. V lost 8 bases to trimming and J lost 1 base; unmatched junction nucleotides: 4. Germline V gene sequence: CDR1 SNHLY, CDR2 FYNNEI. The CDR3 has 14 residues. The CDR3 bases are TGTGCCAGCTCTGACAGGGAGAACACCGGGGAGCTGTTTTTT. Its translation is CASSDRENTGELFF.

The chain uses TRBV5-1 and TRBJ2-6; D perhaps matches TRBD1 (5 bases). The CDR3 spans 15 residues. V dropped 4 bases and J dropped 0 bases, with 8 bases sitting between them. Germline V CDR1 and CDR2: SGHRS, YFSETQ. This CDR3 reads CASSVQVSGANVLTF. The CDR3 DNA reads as TGCGCCAGCAGCGTACAGGTCTCTGGGGCCAACGTCCTGACTTTC.

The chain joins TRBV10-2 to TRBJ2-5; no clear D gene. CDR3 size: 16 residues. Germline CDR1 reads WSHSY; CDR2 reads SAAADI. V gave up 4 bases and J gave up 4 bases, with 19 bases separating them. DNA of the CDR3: TGCGCCAGCAGTGCGGATTCTGGCGTAATGGCAGAGACCCAGTACTTC. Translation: CASSADSGVMAETQYF.

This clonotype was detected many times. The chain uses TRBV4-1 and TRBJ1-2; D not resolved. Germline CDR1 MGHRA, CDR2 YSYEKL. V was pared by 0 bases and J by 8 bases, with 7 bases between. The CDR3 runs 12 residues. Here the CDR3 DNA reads TGCGCCAGCAGCCAAGAAAGTGAGGGCTACACCTTC. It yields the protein CASSQESEGYTF.

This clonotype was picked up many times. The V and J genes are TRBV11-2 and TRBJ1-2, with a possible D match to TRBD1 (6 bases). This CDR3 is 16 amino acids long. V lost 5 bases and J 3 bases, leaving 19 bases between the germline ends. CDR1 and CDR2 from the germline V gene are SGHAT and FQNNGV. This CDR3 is CASSPLGTKADYGYTF. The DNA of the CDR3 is TGTGCCAGCAGCCCACTGGGGACAAAGGCCGACTATGGCTACACCTTC. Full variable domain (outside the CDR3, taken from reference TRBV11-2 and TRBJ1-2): EAGVAQSPRYKIIEKRQSVAFWCNPISGHATLYWYQQILGQGPKLLIQFQNNGVVDDSQLPKDRFSAERLKGVDSTLKIQPAKLEDSAVYLCASSPLGTKADYGYTFGSGTRLTVV.

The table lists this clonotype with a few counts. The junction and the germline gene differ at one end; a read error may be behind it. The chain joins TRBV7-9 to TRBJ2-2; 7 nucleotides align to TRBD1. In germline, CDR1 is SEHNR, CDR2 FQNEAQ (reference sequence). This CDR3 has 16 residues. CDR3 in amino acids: CASSQNLDRVTGELFF. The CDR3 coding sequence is TGCGCCAGCAGCCAAAACCTAGACAGGGTCACCGGGGAGCTGTTTTTT.

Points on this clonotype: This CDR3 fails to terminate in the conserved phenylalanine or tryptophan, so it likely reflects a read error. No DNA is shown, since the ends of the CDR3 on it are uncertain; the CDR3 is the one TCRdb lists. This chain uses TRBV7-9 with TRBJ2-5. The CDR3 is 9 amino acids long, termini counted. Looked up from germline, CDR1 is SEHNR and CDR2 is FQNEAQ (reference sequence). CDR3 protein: CASSLSRGA.

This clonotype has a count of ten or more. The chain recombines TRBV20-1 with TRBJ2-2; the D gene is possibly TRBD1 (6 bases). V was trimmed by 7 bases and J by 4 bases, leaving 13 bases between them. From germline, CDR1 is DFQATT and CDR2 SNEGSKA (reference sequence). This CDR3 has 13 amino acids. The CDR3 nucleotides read TGCAGTGTAAGACAGGACCTCACCGGGGAGCTGTTTTTT. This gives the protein CSVRQDLTGELFF.

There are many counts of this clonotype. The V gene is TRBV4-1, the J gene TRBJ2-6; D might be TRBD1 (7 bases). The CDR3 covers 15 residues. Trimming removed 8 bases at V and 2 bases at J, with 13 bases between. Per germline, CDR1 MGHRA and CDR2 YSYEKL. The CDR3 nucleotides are TGCGCCAGCGGAGGGGGCTTGGCTGGGGCCAACGTCCTGACTTTC. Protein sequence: CASGGGLAGANVLTF.

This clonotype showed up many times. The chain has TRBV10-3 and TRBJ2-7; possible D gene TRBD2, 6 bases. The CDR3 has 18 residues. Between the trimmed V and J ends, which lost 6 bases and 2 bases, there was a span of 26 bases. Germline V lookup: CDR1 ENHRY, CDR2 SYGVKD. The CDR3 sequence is CAIRPGRGTRGIAYEQYF. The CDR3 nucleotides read TGTGCCATCAGACCCGGACGGGGAACCCGGGGGATCGCCTACGAGCAGTACTTC.

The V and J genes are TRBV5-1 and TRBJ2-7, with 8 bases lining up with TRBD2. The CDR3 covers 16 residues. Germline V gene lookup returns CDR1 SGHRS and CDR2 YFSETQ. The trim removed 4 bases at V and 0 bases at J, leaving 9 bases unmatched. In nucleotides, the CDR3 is TGCGCCAGCAGCCCACCAGCGGGAGCGGGCTCCTACGAGCAGTACTTC. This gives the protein CASSPPAGAGSYEQYF.

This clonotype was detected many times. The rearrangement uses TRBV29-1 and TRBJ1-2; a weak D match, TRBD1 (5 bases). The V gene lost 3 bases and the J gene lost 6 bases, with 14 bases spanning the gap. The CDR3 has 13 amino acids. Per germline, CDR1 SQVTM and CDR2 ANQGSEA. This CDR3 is CSVDDRSSHGYTF. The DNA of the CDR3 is TGCAGCGTTGACGACAGATCAAGCCATGGCTACACCTTC.

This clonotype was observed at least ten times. CDR3: CASSLSGAGAISYEQYF. The CDR3 coding sequence is TGTGCCAGCAGCTTAAGTGGAGCGGGAGCCATCTCCTACGAGCAGTACTTC. The chain links TRBV7-3 to TRBJ2-7; 8 bases align to TRBD2. Losses at the gene ends were 1 base for V and 0 bases for J; bases not matched to a gene: 8. Germline V CDR1 and CDR2: SGHTA, FQGTGA. This CDR3 comprises 17 residues. Full variable domain (missing parts from reference TRBV7-3 and TRBJ2-7): GAGVSQTPSNKVTEKGKYVELRCDPISGHTALYWYRQSLGQGPEFLIYFQGTGAADDSGLPNDRFFAVRPEGSVSTLKIQRTERGDSAVYLCASSLSGAGAISYEQYFGPGTRLTVT.

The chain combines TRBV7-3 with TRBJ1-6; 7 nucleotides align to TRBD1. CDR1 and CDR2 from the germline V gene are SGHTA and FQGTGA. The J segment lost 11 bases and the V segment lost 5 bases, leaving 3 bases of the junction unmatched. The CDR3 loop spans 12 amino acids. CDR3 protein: CASSPQGTPLHF. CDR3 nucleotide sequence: TGTGCCAGCAGCCCACAGGGGACACCCCTCCACTTT. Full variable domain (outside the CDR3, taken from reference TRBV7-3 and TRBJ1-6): GAGVSQTPSNKVTEKGKYVELRCDPISGHTALYWYRQSLGQGPEFLIYFQGTGAADDSGLPNDRFFAVRPEGSVSTLKIQRTERGDSAVYLCASSPQGTPLHFGNGTRLTVT.

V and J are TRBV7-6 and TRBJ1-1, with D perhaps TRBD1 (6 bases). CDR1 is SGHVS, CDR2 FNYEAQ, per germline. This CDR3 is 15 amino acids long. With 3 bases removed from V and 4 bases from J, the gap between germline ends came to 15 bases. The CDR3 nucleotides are TGTGCCAGCAGCTTCGCATCGACAGGCCCCACTGAAGCTTTCTTT. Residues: CASSFASTGPTEAFF.